This TCR beta chain appears in the sequencing data of a study of untreated major depressive disorder. General study points: In every subject, the five largest TRBV05-01 clones were private. Sequencing comparisons covered only three preselected Vbeta families. TRBV25-01 and TRBV02-01 usage differences were not statistically significant.

Method: immunoSEQ multiplex PCR; TCRdb's copy keeps in-frame clones and lacks some. The sample holds 20,000 to 25,000 clones, around 92% seen once. CD4+ T cell purity was typically around 95%. Germline V lookup: CDR1 SEHNR, CDR2 FQNEAQ (reference sequence). The CDR3 covers 16 residues. The V and J ends lost 4 bases and 1 base respectively, with 16 bases between them. Turning to this clone: What it binds is not known.

The chain has TRBV7-9 and TRBJ1-1; D is unresolved. Sample: CD4+ T cells from PBMCs. The clonotype was recovered from a woman aged 40 to 49 in good health. Here the CDR3 reads CASSSRAVWENTEAFF. CDR3 nucleotides: TGTGCCAGCAGCTCCCGGGCAGTTTGGGAGAACACTGAAGCTTTCTTT. The full variable domain, with the rest looked up from reference TRBV7-9 and TRBJ1-1, is DTGVSQNPRHKITKRGQNVTFRCDPISEHNRLYWYRQTLGQGPEFLTYFQNEAQLEKSRLLSDRFSAERPKGSFSTLEIQRTEQGDSAMYLCASSSRAVWENTEAFFGQGTRLTVV.